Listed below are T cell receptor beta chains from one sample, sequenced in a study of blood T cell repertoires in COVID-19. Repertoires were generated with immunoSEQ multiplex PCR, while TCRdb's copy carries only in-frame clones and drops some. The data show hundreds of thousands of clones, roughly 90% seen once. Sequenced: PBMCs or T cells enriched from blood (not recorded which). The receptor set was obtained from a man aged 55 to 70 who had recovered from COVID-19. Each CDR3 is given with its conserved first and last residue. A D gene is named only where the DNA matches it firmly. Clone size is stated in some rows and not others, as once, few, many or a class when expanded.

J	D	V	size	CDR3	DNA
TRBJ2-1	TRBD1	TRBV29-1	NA	CSVEDQGDMVINEQFF	TGCAGCGTTGAAGATCAGGGGGATATGGTGATCAATGAGCAGTTCTTC
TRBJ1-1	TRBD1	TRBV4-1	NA	CASSHYSGQGELGTEAFF	TGCGCCAGCAGCCATTACTCGGGACAGGGAGAATTGGGGACTGAAGCTTTCTTT
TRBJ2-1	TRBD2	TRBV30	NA	CAWSTQRGLAGGGNEQFF	TGTGCCTGGAGTACCCAAAGGGGACTAGCGGGAGGGGGCAATGAGCAGTTCTTC
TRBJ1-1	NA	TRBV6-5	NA	CASRQNTEAFF	TGTGCCAGTAGACAGAACACTGAAGCTTTCTTT
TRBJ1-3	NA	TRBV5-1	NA	CASSLGQSGNTIYF	TGCGCCAGCAGCTTGGGGCAGTCAGGAAACACCATATATTTT
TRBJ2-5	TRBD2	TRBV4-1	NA	CASSQERAGVLFSQETQYF	TGCGCCAGCAGCCAAGAAAGAGCGGGAGTTTTGTTTTCCCAAGAGACCCAGTACTTC
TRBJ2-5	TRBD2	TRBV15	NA	CATSRTGTSGAQETQYF	TGTGCCACCAGCAGAACCGGGACTAGCGGTGCCCAAGAGACCCAGTACTTC
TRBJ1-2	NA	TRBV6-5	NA	CASRGGRVYTF	TGTGCCAGCAGGGGAGGTCGGGTCTACACCTTC
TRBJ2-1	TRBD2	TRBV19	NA	CASSIPSLGLAGRPGDEQFF	TGTGCCAGTAGTATTCCGTCGCTGGGGCTAGCGGGCCGACCTGGAGATGAGCAGTTCTTC
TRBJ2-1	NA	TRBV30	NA	CAWSSNFHSYNEQFF	TGTGCCTGGAGCTCTAACTTCCACTCCTACAATGAGCAGTTCTTC
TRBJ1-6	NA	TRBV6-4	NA	CASSDSPIASSYNSPLHF	TGTGCCAGCAGTGACTCTCCCATCGCCAGCTCCTATAATTCACCCCTCCACTTT
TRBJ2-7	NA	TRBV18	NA	CASSAGTQRSYEQYF	TGTGCCAGCTCAGCAGGGACACAACGCTCCTACGAGCAGTACTTC
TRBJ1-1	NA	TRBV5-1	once	CASSLIPQVGRPRGTEAFF	TGCGCCAGCAGCTTGATCCCTCAAGTGGGGAGGCCCCGAGGAACTGAAGCTTTCTTT
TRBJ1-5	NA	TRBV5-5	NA	CASSLGWGGNQPQHF	TGTGCCAGCAGCTTGGGTTGGGGGGGCAATCAGCCCCAGCATTTT
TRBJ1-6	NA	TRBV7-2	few	CASSLARGSPLHF	TGTGCCAGCAGCTTAGCCCGAGGTTCACCCCTCCACTTT
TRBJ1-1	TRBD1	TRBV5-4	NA	CASTQTGAKSTEAFF	TGTGCCAGCACCCAGACAGGGGCCAAGAGTACTGAAGCTTTCTTT
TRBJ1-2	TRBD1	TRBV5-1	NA	CASSLGQGLAGYTF	TGCGCCAGCAGCTTAGGACAGGGTCTCGCAGGCTACACCTTC
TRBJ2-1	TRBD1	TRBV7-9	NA	CASSSGQGASGYYNEQFF	TGTGCCAGCAGCAGCGGACAGGGGGCTAGCGGCTACTACAATGAGCAGTTCTTC
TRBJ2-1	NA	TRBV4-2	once	CASSPGYGVNEQFF	TGTGCCAGCAGCCCCGGATATGGAGTCAATGAGCAGTTCTTC
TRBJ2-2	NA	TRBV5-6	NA	CASSLPTYEKTGELFF	TGTGCCAGCAGCTTGCCCACCTATGAGAAAACCGGGGAGCTGTTTTTT
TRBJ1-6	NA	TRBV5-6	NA	CASSLASNSPLHF	TGTGCCAGCAGCTTGGCTTCGAATTCACCCCTCCACTTT
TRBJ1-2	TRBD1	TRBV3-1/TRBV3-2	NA	CASKLGGNYGYTF	TGTGCCAGCAAGCTAGGGGGCAACTATGGCTACACCTTC
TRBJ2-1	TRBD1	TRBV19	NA	CASSPGQGVNEQFF	TGTGCCAGTAGCCCGGGACAGGGGGTAAATGAGCAGTTCTTC
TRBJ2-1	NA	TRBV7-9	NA	CASSLDKQDYNEQFF	TGTGCCAGCAGCCTTGACAAGCAAGACTACAATGAGCAGTTCTTC
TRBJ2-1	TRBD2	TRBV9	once	CASSVGPGTSGDRQFF	TGTGCCAGCAGCGTCGGACCCGGGACTAGCGGGGATCGGCAGTTCTTC
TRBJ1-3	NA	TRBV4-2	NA	CASSQDLWGAGNTIYF	TGTGCCAGCAGCCAAGATCTTTGGGGGGCTGGAAACACCATATATTTT
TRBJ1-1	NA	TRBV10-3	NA	CAIKGDRNTEAFF	TGTGCCATCAAGGGTGACAGGAACACTGAAGCTTTCTTT
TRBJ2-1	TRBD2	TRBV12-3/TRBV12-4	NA	CASSPGGEQFF	TGTGCCAGCAGTCCCGGGGGGGAGCAGTTCTTC
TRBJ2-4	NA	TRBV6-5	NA	CASTRAANSGNIQYF	TGTGCCAGCACCAGGGCGGCAAATTCCGGAAACATTCAGTACTTC
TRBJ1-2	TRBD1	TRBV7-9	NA	CASSLPTQGIDYTF	TGTGCCAGCAGCTTGCCAACACAGGGGATTGACTACACCTTC
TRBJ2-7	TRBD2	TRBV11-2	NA	CASATERGGFYEQYF	TGTGCCAGCGCCACAGAGCGGGGGGGCTTCTACGAGCAGTACTTC
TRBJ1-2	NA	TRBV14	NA	CASSFRGSGGYTF	TGTGCCAGCAGCTTCAGGGGCTCTGGGGGCTACACCTTC
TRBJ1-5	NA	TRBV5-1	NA	CASTVTELYNQPQHF	TGCGCCAGCACCGTGACAGAACTATACAATCAGCCCCAGCATTTT
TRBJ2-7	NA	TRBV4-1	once	CASSQVGEAYEQYF	TGCGCCAGCAGCCAAGTAGGGGAGGCCTACGAGCAGTACTTC
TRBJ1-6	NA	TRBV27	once	CASSRGGDASPLHF	TGTGCCAGCAGTAGAGGGGGGGATGCTTCACCCCTCCACTTT
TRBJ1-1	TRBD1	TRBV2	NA	CASTVQGGNTEAFF	TGTGCCAGCACCGTCCAGGGGGGTAACACTGAAGCTTTCTTT
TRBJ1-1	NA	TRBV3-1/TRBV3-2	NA	CASSQEGRGAFF	TGTGCCAGCAGCCAAGAAGGGCGGGGAGCTTTCTTT
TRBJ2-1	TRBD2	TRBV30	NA	CAWSPPSGSRNEQFF	TGTGCCTGGAGTCCTCCTAGCGGGTCAAGGAATGAGCAGTTCTTC
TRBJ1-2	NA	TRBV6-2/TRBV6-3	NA	CASSSRTLRYGYTF	TGTGCCAGCAGTTCCCGGACATTACGCTATGGCTACACCTTC
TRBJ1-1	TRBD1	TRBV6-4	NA	CASSEQGSASEAFF	TGTGCCAGCAGTGAACAGGGGAGCGCGTCTGAAGCTTTCTTT
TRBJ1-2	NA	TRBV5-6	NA	CASSLADYGYTF	TGTGCCAGCAGCTTGGCGGACTATGGCTACACCTTC
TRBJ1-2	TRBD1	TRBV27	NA	CASSLNRGNYGYTF	TGTGCCAGCAGTTTAAACAGGGGAAACTATGGCTACACCTTC
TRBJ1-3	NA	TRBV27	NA	CASSLYGGNTIYF	TGTGCCAGCAGCCTCTACGGGGGAAACACCATATATTTT
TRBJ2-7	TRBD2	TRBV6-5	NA	CASRLAAVRHYEQYF	TGTGCCAGCAGACTAGCGGCCGTACGACACTACGAGCAGTACTTC
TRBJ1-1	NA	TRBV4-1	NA	CASSQRQMTDTEAFF	TGCGCCAGCAGCCAAAGACAGATGACGGACACTGAAGCTTTCTTT
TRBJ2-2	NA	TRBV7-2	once	CASSLVVGGLMAGELFF	TGTGCCAGCAGCTTAGTCGTCGGGGGGCTGATGGCCGGGGAGCTGTTTTTT
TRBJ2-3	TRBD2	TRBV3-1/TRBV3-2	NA	CASSKSGTTDTQYF	TGTGCCAGCAGCAAAAGCGGGACCACAGATACGCAGTATTTT
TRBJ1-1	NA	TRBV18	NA	CASSPTMDVTGNTEAFF	TGTGCCAGCTCACCCACGATGGACGTAACAGGGAACACTGAAGCTTTCTTT
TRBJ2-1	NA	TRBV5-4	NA	CASSLGVSNEQFF	TGTGCCAGCAGCTTGGGAGTGAGCAATGAGCAGTTCTTC
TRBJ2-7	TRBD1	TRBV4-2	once	CASSQPTGGYEQYF	TGTGCCAGCAGCCAGCCAACAGGGGGCTACGAGCAGTACTTC
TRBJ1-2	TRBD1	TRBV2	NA	CASSSGTGELKYGYTF	TGTGCCAGCAGTTCCGGGACAGGGGAGTTAAAGTATGGCTACACCTTC
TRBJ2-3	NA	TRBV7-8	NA	CASSFGTMADTQYF	TGTGCCAGCAGCTTCGGGACAATGGCAGATACGCAGTATTTT
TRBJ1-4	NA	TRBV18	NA	CASSPPGGNEKLFF	TGTGCCAGCTCACCACCGGGGGGGAATGAAAAACTGTTTTTT
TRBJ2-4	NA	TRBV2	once	CASTEHQGLAKNIQYF	TGTGCCAGCACCGAACATCAGGGGCTAGCCAAAAACATTCAGTACTTC
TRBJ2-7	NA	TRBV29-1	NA	CSVRGTVEQYF	TGCAGCGTTCGGGGGACAGTCGAGCAGTACTTC
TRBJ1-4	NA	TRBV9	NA	CASSAGDITTNEKLFF	TGTGCCAGCAGCGCAGGGGACATTACAACTAATGAAAAACTGTTTTTT
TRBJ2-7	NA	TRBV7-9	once	CASSSVQGSYEQYF	TGTGCCAGCAGTTCAGTCCAGGGATCCTACGAGCAGTACTTC